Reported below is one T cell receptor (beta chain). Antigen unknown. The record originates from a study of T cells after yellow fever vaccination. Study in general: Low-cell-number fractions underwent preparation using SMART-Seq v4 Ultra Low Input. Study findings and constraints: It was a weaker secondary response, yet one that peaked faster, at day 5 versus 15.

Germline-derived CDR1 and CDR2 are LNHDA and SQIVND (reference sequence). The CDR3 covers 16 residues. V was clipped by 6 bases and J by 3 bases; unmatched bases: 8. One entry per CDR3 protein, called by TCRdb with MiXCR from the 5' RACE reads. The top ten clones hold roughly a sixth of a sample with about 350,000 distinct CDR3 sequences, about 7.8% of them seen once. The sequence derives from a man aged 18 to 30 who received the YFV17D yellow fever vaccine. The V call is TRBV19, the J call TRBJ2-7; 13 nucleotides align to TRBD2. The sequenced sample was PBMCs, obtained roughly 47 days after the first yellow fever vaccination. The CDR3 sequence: CASSETSGGPVYEQYF. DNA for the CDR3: TGTGCCAGTAGCGAGACTAGCGGGGGGCCTGTCTACGAGCAGTACTTC.